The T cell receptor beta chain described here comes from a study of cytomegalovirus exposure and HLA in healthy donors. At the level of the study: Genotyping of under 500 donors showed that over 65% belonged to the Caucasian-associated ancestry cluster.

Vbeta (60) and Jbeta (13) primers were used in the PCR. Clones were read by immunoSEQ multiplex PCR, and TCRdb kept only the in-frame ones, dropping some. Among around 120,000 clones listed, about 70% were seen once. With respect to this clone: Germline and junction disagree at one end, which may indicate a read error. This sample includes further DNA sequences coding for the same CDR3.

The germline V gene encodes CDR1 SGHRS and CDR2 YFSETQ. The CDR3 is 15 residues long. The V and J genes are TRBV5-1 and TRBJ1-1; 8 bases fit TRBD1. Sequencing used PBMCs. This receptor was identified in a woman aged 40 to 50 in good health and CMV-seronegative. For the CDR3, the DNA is TGCGCCAGCAGTTACAGACAGGGGTTAAACACTGAAGCTTTCTTC. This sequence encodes CASSYRQGLNTEAFF.